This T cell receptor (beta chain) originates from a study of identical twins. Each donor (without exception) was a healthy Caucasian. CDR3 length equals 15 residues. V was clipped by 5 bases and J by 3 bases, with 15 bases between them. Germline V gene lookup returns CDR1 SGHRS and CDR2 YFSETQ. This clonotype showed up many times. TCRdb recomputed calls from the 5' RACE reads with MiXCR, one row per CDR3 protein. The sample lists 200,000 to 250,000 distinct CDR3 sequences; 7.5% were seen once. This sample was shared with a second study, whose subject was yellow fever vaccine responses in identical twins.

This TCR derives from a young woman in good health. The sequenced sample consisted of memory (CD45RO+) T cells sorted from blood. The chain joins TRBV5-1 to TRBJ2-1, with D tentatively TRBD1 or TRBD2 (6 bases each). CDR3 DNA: TGCGCCAGCAGAATAAACGGGGGCTACTACAATGAGCAGTTCTTC. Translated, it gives CASRINGGYYNEQFF. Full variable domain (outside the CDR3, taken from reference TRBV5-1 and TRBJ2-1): KAGVTQTPRYLIKTRGQQVTLSCSPISGHRSVSWYQQTPGQGLQFLFEYFSETQRNKGNFPGRFSGRQFSNSRSEMNVSTLELGDSALYLCASRINGGYYNEQFFGPGTRLTVL.